This is a list of T cell receptor beta chains from one sample in a study of blood T cell repertoires in COVID-19. The data were produced by immunoSEQ multiplex PCR, yet TCRdb's version contains in-frame clones alone and is incomplete. The table shows hundreds of thousands of clones, with roughly 90% occurring only once. Sequences were obtained from peripheral blood. These receptors were obtained from a man in his 60s with COVID-19, enrolled during active disease. CDR3s include the opening cysteine and the closing phenylalanine or tryptophan. D genes are given only for firm matches. The listing skips clone size in some rows; elsewhere it reads once, few, many or a size class.

clone size,D gene,V gene,J gene,CDR3 DNA,CDR3 protein
.,TRBD2,TRBV7-9,TRBJ2-1,TGTGCCAGCAGCTTAGCTGGGGGGGATTTCGAGCAGTTCTTC,CASSLAGGDFEQFF
.,TRBD1,TRBV3-1/TRBV3-2,TRBJ1-2,TGTGCCAGCACCCCCGGACAGGGGACCTATGGCTACACCTTC,CASTPGQGTYGYTF
.,.,TRBV3-1/TRBV3-2,TRBJ1-3,TGTGCCAGCACACGTTCCTTGGGGACAGGAAACACCATATATTTT,CASTRSLGTGNTIYF
.,.,TRBV10-1,TRBJ2-2,TGCGCCAGCAGTTTAGATTGGAACACCGGGGAGCTGTTTTTT,CASSLDWNTGELFF
.,.,TRBV3-1/TRBV3-2,TRBJ2-7,TGTGCCAGCAGCCTTACCTACGAGCAGTACTTC,CASSLTYEQYF
.,TRBD1,TRBV5-1,TRBJ2-3,TGCGCCAGCAGCCCTCCCCGACAGGGAAGCACAGATACGCAGTATTTT,CASSPPRQGSTDTQYF
.,TRBD1,TRBV5-5,TRBJ1-2,TGTGCCAGCAGCCCGAAGGGGGGACAGACACTCTTC,CASSPKGGQTLF
.,TRBD2,TRBV6-2/TRBV6-3,TRBJ2-1,TGTGCCAGCAGCCTTAGCGGGAGGGTCAATGAGCAGTTCTTC,CASSLSGRVNEQFF
.,TRBD2,TRBV3-1/TRBV3-2,TRBJ2-3,TGTGCCAGCAGCCCCCACCAAGGGACTAGCGGGAGAGGAGGGGTTCGGGGCGTTGCAGATACGCAGTATTTT,CASSPHQGTSGRGGVRGVADTQYF
.,TRBD2,TRBV3-1/TRBV3-2,TRBJ2-5,TGTGCCAGCAGCCAAGGGGGTAGCGGGAGGGCCAGGAAGACCCAGTACTTC,CASSQGGSGRARKTQYF
.,.,TRBV5-4,TRBJ2-1,TGTGCCAGCAGCTTGGCCGGGGGATCGGGGAACAATGAGCAGTTCTTC,CASSLAGGSGNNEQFF
.,TRBD1,TRBV30,TRBJ1-2,TGTGCCTGGGCCACCGGGACAGCCTATGGCTACACCTTC,CAWATGTAYGYTF
.,TRBD1,TRBV18,TRBJ1-4,TGTGCCAGCTCACCACTGGGACCGGGACAGGGAAATGAAAAACTGTTTTTT,CASSPLGPGQGNEKLFF
few,TRBD1,TRBV7-6,TRBJ2-7,TGTGCCAGCAGCCCGGGACAGGGTTTGTACGAGCAGTACTTC,CASSPGQGLYEQYF
.,.,TRBV6-6,TRBJ1-1,TGTGCCAGCAGTCCAATGACAGACTCGAACACTGAAGCTTTCTTT,CASSPMTDSNTEAFF
few,.,TRBV10-3,TRBJ1-5,TGTGCCACCCACCCCGGGAAGGATAGGGGCAATCAGCCCCAGCATTTT,CATHPGKDRGNQPQHF
.,TRBD1,TRBV27,TRBJ2-3,TGTGCCAGCAGTTCCGGACAGGTTTCCACAGATACGCAGTATTTT,CASSSGQVSTDTQYF
.,TRBD1,TRBV19,TRBJ1-4,TGTGCCAGTAGTATGACAGGGGTGGCTAATGAAAAACTGTTTTTT,CASSMTGVANEKLFF
.,.,TRBV28,TRBJ2-3,TGTGCCAGCAGTTCCTCCGCCGCCAGGGATGAGACAGATACGCAGTATTTT,CASSSSAARDETDTQYF
.,.,TRBV9,TRBJ2-7,TGTGCCAGCAGCGCGGGAGACACTAGCTCCTACGAGCAGTACTTC,CASSAGDTSSYEQYF
.,TRBD2,TRBV2,TRBJ2-2,TGTGCCAGCAGTGTTCGCGGGGGTCAGAACACCGGGGAGCTGTTTTTT,CASSVRGGQNTGELFF
.,.,TRBV6-5,TRBJ2-3,TGTGCCAGCAGATCGACAACGAACACAGATACGCAGTATTTT,CASRSTTNTDTQYF
.,TRBD1,TRBV6-5,TRBJ1-2,TGTGCCAGTGGACAGGGGGTTGCAGGCTACACCTTC,CASGQGVAGYTF
.,.,TRBV4-1,TRBJ2-7,TGCGCCAGCAGCCAAGTAATCCTAGTGTCCGAGCAGTACTTC,CASSQVILVSEQYF
.,TRBD1,TRBV19,TRBJ1-5,TGTGCCAGTAGTACCTATTCGACAGGGATAGGTCAGCCCCAGCATTTT,CASSTYSTGIGQPQHF
.,TRBD2,TRBV23-1,TRBJ2-1,TGCGCCAGCAGTCAATTTAGAGGTACGGGTGGACTAGCGGGAACTTCGTCCTACAATGAGCAGTTCTTC,CASSQFRGTGGLAGTSSYNEQFF
.,TRBD1,TRBV2,TRBJ1-2,TGTGCCAGCGCTCCGGGACAGGGGGACCGTGGCTACACCTTC,CASAPGQGDRGYTF
.,.,TRBV7-2,TRBJ1-1,TGTGCCAGCAGCTTAGTTTTTTCGGGGGACACTGAAGCTTTCTTT,CASSLVFSGDTEAFF
.,.,TRBV5-5,TRBJ2-1,TGTGCCAGCAGCTTGGTGGGGCCTAGTTACAATGAGCAGTTCTTC,CASSLVGPSYNEQFF
.,.,TRBV6-5,TRBJ1-2,TGTGCCAGCAGTTTTACGGCAGGGCGACGGCATGGCTACACCTTC,CASSFTAGRRHGYTF
.,TRBD1,TRBV7-6,TRBJ2-7,TGTGCCAGCAGCTCCGCAGGGGGCGCAAGCTCCTACGAGCAGTACTTC,CASSSAGGASSYEQYF
.,.,TRBV2,TRBJ1-6,TGTGCCAGCAGGATGACAGCTACTAATTCACCCCTCCACTTT,CASRMTATNSPLHF
.,.,TRBV7-9,TRBJ1-1,TGTGCCAGCAGCTTAGTGGGGCTGAGGACTGAAGCTTTCTTT,CASSLVGLRTEAFF
.,TRBD1,TRBV19,TRBJ1-2,TGTGCCAGTAGTATCACCGGGACAGGGAACTATGGCTACACCTTC,CASSITGTGNYGYTF
.,TRBD2,TRBV6-6,TRBJ2-7,TGTGCCAGCAGTCCGCCATTGGGAAGCGGGGGGACCTACGAGCAGTACTTC,CASSPPLGSGGTYEQYF
.,.,TRBV9,TRBJ1-5,TGTGCCAGCAGCGTAGACCCGACCGGGGGTCAGCCCCAGCATTTT,CASSVDPTGGQPQHF
.,TRBD2,TRBV7-9,TRBJ2-2,TGTGCCAGCAAGGCGGGAGGAAGCGGGGAGCTGTTTTTT,CASKAGGSGELFF
.,.,TRBV5-1,TRBJ2-1,TGCGCCAGCAGCTTGGCAGGGACCTACAATGAGCAGTTCTTC,CASSLAGTYNEQFF
.,TRBD1,TRBV4-2,TRBJ2-3,TGTGCCAGCAGCCAGGTCAGGGGGTACTACACAGATACGCAGTATTTT,CASSQVRGYYTDTQYF